This T cell receptor beta chain was sequenced during a study of blood T cell repertoires in COVID-19. Method: immunoSEQ multiplex PCR; TCRdb's copy keeps in-frame clones and lacks some. The repertoire consists of about 100,000 clones, with roughly 90% occurring once and the leading ten covering around 6.9%. This CDR3 is 18 amino acids long. With V trimmed by 0 bases and J by 5 bases, 12 bases remained unmatched. In germline, CDR1 is SGHNT, CDR2 YENEEA. This clone has more than one count but fewer than ten. The chain combines TRBV11-3 with TRBJ2-1; 8 nucleotides agree with TRBD2. Sequenced input: peripheral blood. This TCR derives from a woman aged 60 to 75 with acute or convalescent COVID-19. This CDR3 reads CASSLDWFGSGNNNEQFF. CDR3 bases: TGTGCCAGCAGCTTAGATTGGTTCGGTAGCGGGAATAACAATGAGCAGTTCTTC.